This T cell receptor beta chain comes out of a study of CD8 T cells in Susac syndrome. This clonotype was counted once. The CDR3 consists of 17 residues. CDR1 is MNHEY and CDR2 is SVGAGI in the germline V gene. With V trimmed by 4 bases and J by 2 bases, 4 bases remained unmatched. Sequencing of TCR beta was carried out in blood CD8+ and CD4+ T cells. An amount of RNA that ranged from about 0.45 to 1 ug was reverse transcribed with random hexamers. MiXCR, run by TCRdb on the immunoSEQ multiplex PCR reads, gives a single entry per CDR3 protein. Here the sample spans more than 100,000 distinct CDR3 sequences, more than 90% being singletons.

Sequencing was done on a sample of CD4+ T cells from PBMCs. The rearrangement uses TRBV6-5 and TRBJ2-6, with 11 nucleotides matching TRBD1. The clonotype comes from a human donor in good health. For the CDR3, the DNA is TGTGCCAGCAGTTCCGGACAGGGGGCCCCTGGGGCCAACGTCCTGACTTTC. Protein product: CASSSGQGAPGANVLTF.